The 24 T cell receptor beta chains listed next were all sequenced from one sample in a study of CD8+ T cells in alopecia areata. Regarding treatment: oral pan-JAK inhibitor, 5-10 mg twice daily. RNA extraction was followed by reverse transcription into cDNA, which acted as the sequencing template. TCRdb's copy holds only in-frame clones and misses some; the assay was immunoSEQ multiplex PCR. The sample contains 200,000 to 250,000 clones, 64% of which appear only once. Sequencing was performed on CD4+ T cells sorted from blood, taken at week 4, from a patient treated with tofacitinib. These receptors originate from a human donor with alopecia areata.

The CDR3 sequence: CATSFAGGLNEQFF. The CDR3 DNA reads as TGTGCCACCAGCTTTGCGGGGGGGTTGAATGAGCAGTTCTTC. This rearrangement joins TRBV15 to TRBJ2-1, with TRBD2 matching over 9 bases. The CDR3 sequence is 14 residues long. From germline, CDR1 is LNHNV and CDR2 YYDKDF (reference sequence). V lost 5 bases, J lost 7 bases, and 6 bases stayed unmatched.

This clone has just a few counts. The V and J genes are TRBV6-5 and TRBJ2-7; D gene unclear. CDR3 length: 13 residues. The V end lost 5 bases, the J end lost 8 bases, and 16 bases lay between the germline ends. Germline CDR1 reads MNHEY; CDR2 reads SVGAGI. DNA for the CDR3: TGTGCCAGCAGTCCCTTCTCGTTCGCGCAGCAGTACTTC. Protein: CASSPFSFAQQYF.

In this sample, this clone turned up a few times. The V call is TRBV4-2, the J call TRBJ1-2; TRBD1 matches 9 bases. Germline assignment: CDR1 LGHNA and CDR2 YNFKEQ. This CDR3 comprises 14 residues. J lost 8 bases, V lost 1 base, and 5 bases had no gene match. CDR3: CASSQVGQGKGYTF. As DNA, the CDR3 is TGTGCCAGCAGCCAAGTCGGACAGGGGAAAGGCTACACCTTC.

This clone appeared a single time. Other DNA variants within this sample encode the same CDR3. This rearrangement joins TRBV29-1 to TRBJ2-7, with 10 positions matching TRBD1. The CDR3 runs to 13 residues. With 4 bases clipped from V and 0 bases from J, the junction kept 0 bases outside the gene matches. CDR1 and CDR2 (germline): SQVTM, ANQGSEA. CDR3 amino acids: CSVGQGASYEQYF. The DNA for the CDR3 is TGCAGCGTTGGACAGGGGGCCTCCTACGAGCAGTACTTC.

This clone turned up a few times. The rearrangement uses TRBV29-1 and TRBJ1-2; TRBD1 is a possible D gene (6 bases). The CDR3 consists of 12 residues. The V gene lost 6 bases and the J gene lost 8 bases, with 16 bases spanning the gap. Looked up from germline, CDR1 is SQVTM and CDR2 is ANQGSEA. CDR3 DNA: TGCAGCGTCTTCACAGGGAGGGAAGGCTACACCTTC. Encoded protein: CSVFTGREGYTF.

The V gene is TRBV27, the J gene TRBJ2-2; no definite D call. Germline values: CDR1 MNHEY, CDR2 SMNVEV (reference sequence). Trimming stripped 3 bases from V and 9 bases from J, with 8 bases between. The CDR3 extends over 12 amino acids. The CDR3 DNA is TGTGCCAGCAGTTTCAACGGACGGGAGCTGTTTTTT. Its protein is CASSFNGRELFF.

With respect to this clone: The same CDR3 also results from other DNA sequences found in this sample. This chain links TRBV5-4 with TRBJ1-2; 7 bases align to TRBD1. There are 14 residues in the CDR3. V trimming: 4 bases; J trimming: 2 bases; junction bases outside the gene matches: 5. The V gene's germline CDR1 is SGHNT and CDR2 YYREEE (reference sequence). The CDR3 reads CASSPPGQNYGYTF. The CDR3 DNA is TGTGCCAGCAGCCCCCCGGGACAGAACTATGGCTACACCTTC.

The V and J genes are TRBV5-1 and TRBJ2-7, with TRBD1 identical over 7 bases. CDR3 length equals 14 residues. Unmatched junction bases numbered 3, after V lost 2 bases and J lost 1 base. The germline CDR1 and CDR2 sequences are SGHRS and YFSETQ. In DNA form, the CDR3 reads TGCGCCAGCAGCTTACAGACAGGGTCCTACGAGCAGTACTTC. Its protein is CASSLQTGSYEQYF.

The chain links TRBV5-1 to TRBJ2-2; TRBD2 aligns across 8 bases. The CDR3 loop spans 14 amino acids. Trimming took 10 bases from V and 3 from J; bases not matched to a gene: 8. The germline CDR1 and CDR2 sequences are SGHRS and YFSETQ. The CDR3 nucleotides are TGCGCCGGGTACGGGGGGGCCGACACCGGGGAGCTGTTTTTT. Protein product: CAGYGGADTGELFF.

As concerns this clone: A junction end diverges from the germline sequence, so it may reflect a read error. The V call is TRBV23-1, the J call TRBJ2-7; D is tentatively TRBD1 or TRBD2 (5 bases each). TRBV23-1 is an ORF, with its function uncertain. The CDR3 consists of 15 residues. CDR3 in amino acids: CARSRGTFLPREQYF. The CDR3 DNA reads TGCGCCAGGAGTCGTGGGACCTTCTTACCTCGGGAGCAGTACTTC.

The chain is built from TRBV6-5 and TRBJ2-2; D not certain. Trimming took off 6 bases at V and 3 bases at J, with 2 bases between the two ends. This CDR3 contains 11 residues. Germline CDR1 is MNHEY and CDR2 is SVGAGI. CDR3 residues: CASRYTGELFF. The CDR3 DNA sequence: TGTGCCAGCAGATACACCGGGGAGCTGTTTTTT.

This chain uses TRBV19 with TRBJ2-4; D not resolved. The length of the CDR3 is 15 residues. The V gene lost 3 bases and the J gene lost 0 bases, with 9 bases spanning the gap. The germline V gene encodes CDR1 LNHDA and CDR2 SQIVND (reference sequence). CDR3 DNA: TGTGCCAGTAGTATTCGGGCTCTAGCCAAAAACATTCAGTACTTC. It translates to CASSIRALAKNIQYF.

The chain recombines TRBV11-2 with TRBJ2-3; D is unresolved. Between the trimmed V and J ends, which lost 2 bases and 1 base, there was a span of 7 bases. The CDR3 is 14 amino acids. Germline loops: CDR1 SGHAT, CDR2 FQNNGV. DNA of the CDR3: TGTGCCAGCAGCTTAAGCCCACGCACAGATACGCAGTATTTT. This sequence encodes CASSLSPRTDTQYF. The variable domain in full, completed from reference TRBV11-2 and TRBJ2-3, reads EAGVAQSPRYKIIEKRQSVAFWCNPISGHATLYWYQQILGQGPKLLIQFQNNGVVDDSQLPKDRFSAERLKGVDSTLKIQPAKLEDSAVYLCASSLSPRTDTQYFGPGTRLTVL.

This chain uses TRBV6-5 with TRBJ2-7; the D is unclear. The V end was cut by 6 bases, the J end by 7 bases, with 19 bases between. Germline loops: CDR1 MNHEY, CDR2 SVGAGI. The CDR3 spans 14 residues. The DNA of the CDR3 is TGTGCCAGCAGCGCCCTAATTGGCTGGAAGGAGCAGTACTTC. Protein product: CASSALIGWKEQYF.

This clone was picked up many times. The sample carries other DNA sequences with the same CDR3. The chain links TRBV27 to TRBJ1-2, with TRBD1 matching over 9 bases. Trimming removed 5 bases from V and 6 bases from J; junction bases left unmatched: 7. CDR3 length: 14 amino acids. Germline V gives CDR1 MNHEY, CDR2 SMNVEV (reference sequence). CDR3 coding DNA: TGTGCCAGCAGTGCCACAGGGGGCGCGGATGGCTACACCTTC. Translation gives CASSATGGADGYTF.

The chain recombines TRBV7-9 with TRBJ1-1, with 9 bases matching TRBD1. V was pared by 5 bases and J by 1 base, with 8 bases of the junction left unmatched. The V gene's germline CDR1 is SEHNR and CDR2 FQNEAQ (reference sequence). CDR3 size: 16 residues. This CDR3 reads CASSERDREWNTEAFF. The CDR3 region has the DNA TGTGCCAGCAGCGAGCGGGACAGGGAGTGGAACACTGAAGCTTTCTTT.

The chain carries TRBV29-1 and TRBJ1-2, with D possibly matching TRBD1 (5 bases). Germline V gene lookup returns CDR1 SQVTM and CDR2 ANQGSEA. Trimming shortened V by 7 bases and J by 4 bases, and 13 bases separated the two germline ends. CDR3 length equals 12 residues. CDR3 amino acids: CSARAVTYGYTF. The CDR3 nucleotides are TGCAGCGCCAGGGCCGTTACCTATGGCTACACCTTC.

This clone appeared a single time. V gene TRBV20-1 combines with J gene TRBJ2-3; D is unresolved. CDR3 size: 11 residues. Trimming took 1 base from V and 6 from J, leaving 5 bases between them. Looked up from germline, CDR1 is DFQATT and CDR2 is SNEGSKA (reference sequence). The DNA for the CDR3 is TGCAGTGCTAGAGTGTCCGATACGCAGTATTTT. Encoded protein: CSARVSDTQYF.

This clone was counted only a few times. V is TRBV7-2 and J is TRBJ1-6; no definite D call. CDR1 is SGHTA, CDR2 FQGNSA, per germline. Between the trimmed V and J ends, which lost 4 bases and 10 bases, there was a span of 17 bases. The CDR3 sequence is 15 residues long. The CDR3 sequence: CASSSQPRSLSPLHF. The CDR3 DNA sequence: TGTGCCAGCAGCTCACAACCAAGGAGTCTATCACCCCTCCACTTT.

V is TRBV10-3 and J is TRBJ2-7, with a tentative D call TRBD2 (5 bases). This CDR3 is 13 amino acids long. The V end lost 6 bases, the J end lost 5 bases, and 14 bases lay between the germline ends. Germline V CDR1 and CDR2: ENHRY, SYGVKD. CDR3 in amino acids: CAIRGSSVDEQYF. The CDR3 DNA reads TGTGCCATCAGGGGGAGTAGCGTGGACGAGCAGTACTTC.

This clone has only a few counts. The CDR3 coding sequence is TGTGCCAGCAGTTCGGGCGTTTTACTCACTGAAGCTTTCTTT. Translating it yields CASSSGVLLTEAFF. The chain joins TRBV27 to TRBJ1-1; D is unresolved. Germline V gives CDR1 MNHEY, CDR2 SMNVEV (reference sequence). This CDR3 contains 14 residues. The V end lost 4 bases, the J end lost 4 bases, and 13 bases lay between the germline ends.

The CDR3 reads CASSSDSGYTF. The CDR3 DNA reads as TGTGCCAGCAGCTCGGACAGTGGCTACACCTTC. This chain joins TRBV5-8 and TRBJ1-2, with D perhaps matching TRBD1 (6 bases). Germline CDR1 reads SGHTS; CDR2 reads YDEGEE. V was cut by 3 bases and J by 7 bases, with 7 bases left in between. CDR3 length: 11 residues.

This chain connects TRBV7-2 to TRBJ2-5; tentatively, D is TRBD1 (5 bases). Trimming took 2 bases from V and 2 from J, leaving 9 bases between them. This CDR3 contains 14 residues. Per germline, CDR1 SGHTA and CDR2 FQGNSA. The CDR3 sequence: CASSLNRQQETQYF. CDR3 DNA: TGTGCCAGCAGCTTAAACAGACAGCAAGAGACCCAGTACTTC. Together with reference TRBV7-2 and TRBJ2-5, the CDR3 gives the full variable domain: GAGVSQSPSNKVTEKGKDVELRCDPISGHTALYWYRQSLGQGLEFLIYFQGNSAPDKSGLPSDRFSAERTGGSVSTLTIQRTQQEDSAVYLCASSLNRQQETQYFGPGTRLLVL.

The chain recombines TRBV6-6 with TRBJ2-5; 10 bases agree with TRBD1. This CDR3 region has 15 residues. Germline assignment: CDR1 MNHNY and CDR2 SVGAGI (reference sequence). The V gene end was trimmed by 7 bases and the J gene end by 11 bases; junction bases not matched to a gene: 16. The DNA for the CDR3 is TGTGCCAGCACAATAGGGACAGGGGCCTCTGCAGCTCAGTACTTC. Protein product: CASTIGTGASAAQYF.